This TCR beta chain was observed in a study of Tregs in tolerant kidney transplant recipients. This table comes from immunoSEQ multiplex PCR, and its TCRdb copy is limited to in-frame clones, with some not included. This sample has under 95,000 clones; around 90% occur once, and the top ten carry approximately 0.37%. As concerns this clone: Its antigen is currently unknown.

Study conclusions and caveats: Changing PCR primers prevented nucleotide comparison between some patients' samples. Tolerant patients' donor-specific Tregs expanded beyond overall Tregs, suggesting antigen-driven growth. Activated donor B cell expansion appeared to reveal the most relevant donor-specific TCRbeta repertoire.

Germline CDR1 reads SGHNT; CDR2 reads YENEEA. The CDR3 totals 12 residues. V was pared by 5 bases and J by 3 bases, with 8 bases between. The chain carries TRBV11-3 and TRBJ2-7, with D uncertain. Specimen: Tregs from blood, collected before the transplant. This TCR was recovered from a human donor who received a combined kidney and bone marrow transplant. CDR3 loop: CASSLRSYEQYF. The DNA for the CDR3 is TGTGCCAGCAGCCTCCGGAGCTACGAGCAGTACTTC.